Sequencing of this TCR beta chain was carried out in a study of T cells in Graves' hyperthyroidism and ophthalmopathy. This clonotype came up many times. Researchers amplified the TCR beta CDR3 regions from RNA transcripts. When the TCR CDR3 underwent first-round RT-PCR, the HTBI primer set was used. TCRdb ran MiXCR on the multiplex PCR reads and lists one entry per CDR3 protein. The data hold roughly 150,000 distinct CDR3 sequences, with 9.4% observed a single time. CDR1 is MNHNS and CDR2 is SASEGT in the germline V gene. Germline trimming cut 5 bases from V and 5 bases from J; bases unmatched to any gene: 8. The CDR3 sequence is 15 residues long.

Sequencing was done on a sample of blood. The origin of this receptor is a woman aged 18-30 years with Graves' hyperthyroidism that later progressed to Graves' ophthalmopathy. The rearrangement joins TRBV6-1 to TRBJ2-5; TRBD2 matches at 10 bases. CDR3 nucleotide sequence: TGTGCCAGCAGTTTGGGACTAGCGCGGGGGGAGACCCAGTACTTC. Its translation: CASSLGLARGETQYF.